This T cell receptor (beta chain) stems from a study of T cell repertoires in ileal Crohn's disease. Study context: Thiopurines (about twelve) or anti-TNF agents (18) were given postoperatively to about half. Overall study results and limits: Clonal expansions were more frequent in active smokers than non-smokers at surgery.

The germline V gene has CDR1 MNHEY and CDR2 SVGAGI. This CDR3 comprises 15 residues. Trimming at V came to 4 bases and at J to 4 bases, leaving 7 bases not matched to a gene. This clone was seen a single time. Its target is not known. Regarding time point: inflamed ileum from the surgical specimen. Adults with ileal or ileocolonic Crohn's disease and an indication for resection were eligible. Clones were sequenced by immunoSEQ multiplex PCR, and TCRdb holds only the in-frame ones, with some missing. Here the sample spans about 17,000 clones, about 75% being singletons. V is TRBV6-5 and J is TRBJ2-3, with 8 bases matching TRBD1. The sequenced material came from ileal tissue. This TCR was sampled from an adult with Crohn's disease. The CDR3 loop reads CASSLQGARADTQYF. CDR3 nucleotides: TGTGCCAGCAGTTTGCAGGGGGCCCGGGCAGATACGCAGTATTTT.